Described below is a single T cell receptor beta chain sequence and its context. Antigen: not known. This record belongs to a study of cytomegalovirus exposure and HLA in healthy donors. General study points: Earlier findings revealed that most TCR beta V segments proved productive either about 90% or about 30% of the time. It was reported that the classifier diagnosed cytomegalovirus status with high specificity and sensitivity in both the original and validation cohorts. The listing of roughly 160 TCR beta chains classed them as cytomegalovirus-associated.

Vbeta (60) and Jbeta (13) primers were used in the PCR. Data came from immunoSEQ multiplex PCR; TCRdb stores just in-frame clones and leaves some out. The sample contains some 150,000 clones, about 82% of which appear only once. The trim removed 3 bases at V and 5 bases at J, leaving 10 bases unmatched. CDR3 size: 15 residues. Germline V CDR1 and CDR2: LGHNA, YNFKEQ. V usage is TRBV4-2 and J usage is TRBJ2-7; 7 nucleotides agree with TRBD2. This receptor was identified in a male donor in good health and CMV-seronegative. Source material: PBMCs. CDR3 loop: CASSQTSGMGHEQYF. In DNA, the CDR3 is TGTGCCAGCAGCCAGACGAGCGGGATGGGCCACGAGCAGTACTTC.